This T cell receptor (beta chain) derives from a study of T cells after somatic rescue of genetic block. This CDR3 region has 14 residues. Germline trimming cut 4 bases from V and 5 bases from J; bases unmatched to any gene: 5. Germline V lookup: CDR1 ENHRY, CDR2 SYGVKD. Repertoires were generated with immunoSEQ multiplex PCR, while TCRdb's copy carries only in-frame clones and drops some. The repertoire has about 88,000 clones, approximately 90% of them found once; the top ten carry roughly 1.7%. The V gene is TRBV10-3, the J gene TRBJ2-7; 10 bases line up with TRBD2. The sample consisted of peripheral blood mononuclear cells (PBMCs). The sequence was obtained from a woman aged 18-30 years. CDR3 nucleotide sequence: TGTGCCATCAGTGGGGACGGGACTAGCGACGAGCAGTACTTC. Amino acids: CAISGDGTSDEQYF.